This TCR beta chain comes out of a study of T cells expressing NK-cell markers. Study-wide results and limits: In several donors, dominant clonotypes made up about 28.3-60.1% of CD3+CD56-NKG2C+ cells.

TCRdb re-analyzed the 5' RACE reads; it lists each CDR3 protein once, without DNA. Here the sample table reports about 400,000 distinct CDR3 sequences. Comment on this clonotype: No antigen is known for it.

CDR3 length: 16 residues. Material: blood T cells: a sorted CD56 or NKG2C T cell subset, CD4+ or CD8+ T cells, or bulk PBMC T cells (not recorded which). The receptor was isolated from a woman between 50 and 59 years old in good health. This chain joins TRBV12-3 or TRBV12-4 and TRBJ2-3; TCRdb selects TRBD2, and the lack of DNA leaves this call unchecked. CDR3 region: CASSSNSGGLGDTQYF.